This TCR beta chain is from a study of control samples from healthy donors and cancer patients. Produced via immunoSEQ multiplex PCR; TCRdb's table is partial and in-frame only. The sample carries fewer than 90,000 clones, about 87% recorded once. CDR1 and CDR2 (germline): KGHDR, SFDVKD. The CDR3 has 16 amino acids. V lost 0 bases, J lost 5 bases, and 5 bases stayed unmatched. This receptor was taken from a man between 50 and 59 years old in good health. The sequencing input was blood. V and J are TRBV24-1 and TRBJ2-3; the match to TRBD2 covers 9 bases. CDR3 loop: CATSDLSSGGIDTQYF. The DNA of the CDR3 is TGTGCCACCAGTGATTTGAGTAGCGGGGGTATAGATACGCAGTATTTT.